This T cell receptor beta chain was observed in a study of response to subunit inactivated influenza vaccine. TCRdb reanalysed the RT-PCR reads using MiXCR and keeps one entry per CDR3 protein. The table lists under 200,000 distinct CDR3 sequences, around 9.9% of them singletons. The germline gives CDR1 SGHRS, CDR2 YFSETQ. The V segment lost 3 bases and the J segment 7 bases; nucleotides outside the gene matches: 8. The CDR3 has 14 residues. This clonotype originated in a man aged 45-60 years who received an inactivated influenza vaccine. This sample comprised non-naive T cells sorted from PBMCs, obtained roughly 48 days after vaccination. The chain combines TRBV5-1 with TRBJ1-1; TRBD1 matches 8 bases. The CDR3 reads CASSWEPGQVEAFF. CDR3 bases: TGCGCCAGCAGCTGGGAACCGGGACAGGTTGAAGCTTTCTTT.